This note documents a single TCR beta chain sequence. No antigen is known for it. The record originates from a study of shared clonotypes between healthy human individuals. From germline, CDR1 is SEHNR and CDR2 FQNEAQ (reference sequence). V was clipped by 5 bases and J by 2 bases; unmatched bases: 17. The CDR3 is 18 amino acids. Clones were sequenced by immunoSEQ multiplex PCR, and TCRdb holds only the in-frame ones, with some missing. The table has under 2,000,000 clones, roughly 95% seen once. Study-level findings and limits: It was observed that 5% to 6.5% of naive CD4 clonotypes were shared across several donors. Depth of sequencing was expected to influence donor clonotype sharing.

CD45RO-negative CD8 cells positively selected for CCR7 made up the naive population, which excluded terminally differentiated effector memory CD45RA+ cells. V is TRBV7-9 and J is TRBJ2-7; 8 positions match TRBD2. The receptor's source is a man between 18 and 29 years old in good health. The sample taken for sequencing was naive CD8+ T cells sorted from blood. Written as DNA, the CDR3 is TGTGCCAGCAGCCAAGGACGGGAGGGGGGTCTTCTAGCCTACGAGCAGTACTTC. Protein product: CASSQGREGGLLAYEQYF.